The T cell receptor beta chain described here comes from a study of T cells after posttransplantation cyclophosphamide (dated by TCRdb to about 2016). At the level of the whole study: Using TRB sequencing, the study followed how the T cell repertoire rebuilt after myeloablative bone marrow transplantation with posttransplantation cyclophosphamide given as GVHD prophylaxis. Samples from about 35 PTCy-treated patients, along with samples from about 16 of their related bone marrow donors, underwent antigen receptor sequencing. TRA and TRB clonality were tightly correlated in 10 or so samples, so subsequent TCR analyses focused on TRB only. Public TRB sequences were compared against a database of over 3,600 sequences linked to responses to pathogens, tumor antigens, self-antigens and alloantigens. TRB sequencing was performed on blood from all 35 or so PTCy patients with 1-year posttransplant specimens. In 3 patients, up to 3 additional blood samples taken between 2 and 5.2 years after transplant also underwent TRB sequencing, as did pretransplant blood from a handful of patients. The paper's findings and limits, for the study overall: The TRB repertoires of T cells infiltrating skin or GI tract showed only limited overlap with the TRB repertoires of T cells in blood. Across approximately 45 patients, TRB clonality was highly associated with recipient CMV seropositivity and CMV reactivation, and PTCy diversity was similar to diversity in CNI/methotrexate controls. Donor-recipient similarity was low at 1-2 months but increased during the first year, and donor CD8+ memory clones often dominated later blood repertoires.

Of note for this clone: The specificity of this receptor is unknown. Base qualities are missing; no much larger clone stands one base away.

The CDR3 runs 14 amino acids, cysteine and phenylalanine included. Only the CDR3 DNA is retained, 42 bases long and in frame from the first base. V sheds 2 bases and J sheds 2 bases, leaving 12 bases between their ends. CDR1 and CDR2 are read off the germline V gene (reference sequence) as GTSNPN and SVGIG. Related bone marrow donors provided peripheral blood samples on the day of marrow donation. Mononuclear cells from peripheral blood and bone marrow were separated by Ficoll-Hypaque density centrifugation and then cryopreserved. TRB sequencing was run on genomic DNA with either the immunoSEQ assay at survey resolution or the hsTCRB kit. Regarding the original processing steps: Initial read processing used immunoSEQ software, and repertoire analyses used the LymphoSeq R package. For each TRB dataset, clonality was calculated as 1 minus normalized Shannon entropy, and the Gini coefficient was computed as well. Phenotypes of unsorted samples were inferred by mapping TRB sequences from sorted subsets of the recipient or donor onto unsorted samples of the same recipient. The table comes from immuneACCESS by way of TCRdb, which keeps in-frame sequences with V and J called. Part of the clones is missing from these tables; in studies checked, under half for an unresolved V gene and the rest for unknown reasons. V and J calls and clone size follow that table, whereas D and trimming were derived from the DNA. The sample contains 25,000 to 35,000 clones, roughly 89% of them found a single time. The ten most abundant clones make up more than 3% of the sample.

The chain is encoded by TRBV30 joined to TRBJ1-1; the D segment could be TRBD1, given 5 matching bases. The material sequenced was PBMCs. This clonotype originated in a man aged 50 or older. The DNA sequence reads TGTGCCTGGAGTTACGACAGCTTAAACACTGAAGCTTTCTTT. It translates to CAWSYDSLNTEAFF.